The 23 T cell receptor beta chains reported below all come from one sample, sequenced in a study of cytomegalovirus exposure and HLA in healthy donors. PCR involved 60 Vbeta and 13 Jbeta primers. The assay was immunoSEQ multiplex PCR, and TCRdb's table has in-frame clones only and misses some. The data contain about 73,000 clones, around 75% of them singletons. Input material: PBMCs. The source of these receptors is a man aged 70-80 years in good health and CMV-seronegative.

This clone was detected only once. Additional DNA sequences in this sample encode the identical CDR3. V usage is TRBV20-1 and J usage is TRBJ1-2; D uncertain. Germline V lookup: CDR1 DFQATT, CDR2 SNEGSKA (reference sequence). V lost 3 bases and J lost 5, with 7 bases in between. The CDR3 has 11 amino acids. Here the CDR3 reads CSASSGYGYTF. The CDR3 DNA follows: TGCAGTGCTAGTTCGGGTTATGGCTACACCTTC.

V gene TRBV30 combines with J gene TRBJ2-2; D is possibly TRBD1 (6 bases). V lost 2 bases, J lost 4 bases, and 11 bases lay in between. The germline gives CDR1 GTSNPN, CDR2 SVGIG (reference sequence). CDR3 size: 14 residues. In nucleotides, the CDR3 is TGTGCCTGGAGTCAACAGGGTTTCACCGGGGAGCTGTTTTTT. Residues: CAWSQQGFTGELFF. Full variable domain (rest looked up from reference TRBV30 and TRBJ2-2): SQTIHQWPATLVQPVGSPLSLECTVEGTSNPNLYWYRQAAGRGLQLLFYSVGIGQISSEVPQNLSASRPQDRQFILSSKKLLLSDSGFYLCAWSQQGFTGELFFGEGSRLTVL.

DNA of the CDR3: TGTGCCAGCATATCGGACAGGGAAAGCAATCAGCCCCAGCATTTT. Encoded protein: CASISDRESNQPQHF. The chain links TRBV6-4 to TRBJ1-5, with 8 bases lining up with TRBD1. The length of the CDR3 is 15 residues. V lost 7 bases, J lost 1 base, and 6 bases stayed unmatched. Germline lookup yields CDR1 MRHNA and CDR2 SNTAGT.

This rearrangement joins TRBV7-9 to TRBJ2-5, with 7 nucleotides matching TRBD1. The DNA end favors TRBJ2-7, so the J call may be wrong. The germline V gene has CDR1 SEHNR and CDR2 FQNEAQ (reference sequence). CDR3 length equals 12 residues. The CDR3 protein is CASSRQGGEQYF. DNA for the CDR3: TGTGCCAGCAGCCGACAGGGTGGCGAGCAGTACTTC.

The table lists this clone with a few counts. A read error may produce the germline difference seen at one junction end. The genes are TRBV13 and TRBJ1-2; tentative D call: TRBD1 (5 bases). The length of the CDR3 is 14 residues. CDR1 PRHDT and CDR2 FYEKMQ come from the germline V gene (reference sequence). Here the CDR3 DNA reads TGTGCCAGCAGCCTAGGAGGAGGGGCGAATGGCTACACCTTC. Encoded protein: CASSLGGGANGYTF.

The chain recombines TRBV5-1 with TRBJ2-6, with 8 bases lining up with TRBD2. CDR3 length equals 17 residues. CDR1 SGHRS and CDR2 YFSETQ come from the germline V gene. The V and J ends lost 2 bases and 0 bases, in that order; junction bases with no gene match: 4. The DNA of the CDR3 is TGCGCCAGCAGCTTTGGCGGGAGGCCCTCTGGGGCCAACGTCCTGACTTTC. Translating it yields CASSFGGRPSGANVLTF.

The chain has TRBV6-6 and TRBJ2-2; possibly TRBD1 for D (8 bases). Germline-derived CDR1 and CDR2 are MNHNY and SVGAGI (reference sequence). CDR3 length equals 15 residues. Trimming took off 7 bases at V and 7 bases at J, with 19 bases between the two ends. The CDR3 region has the DNA TGTGCCAGCACCAAACAGGGGGGGGCAAGCGGGGAGCTGTTTTTT. The encoded protein is CASTKQGGASGELFF.

This clone was recorded once. The gene calls are TRBV11-2 and TRBJ2-7; weak D call: TRBD2 (7 bases). In germline, CDR1 is SGHAT, CDR2 FQNNGV. V was pared by 5 bases and J by 6 bases, with 20 bases between. This CDR3 spans 15 amino acids. The CDR3 DNA reads as TGTGCCAGCAGCCTCGCACGGGGGGCCGTAGTCGAGCAGTACTTC. This gives the protein CASSLARGAVVEQYF.

The gene calls are TRBV7-8 and TRBJ1-1; D unresolved. Germline V gene data show CDR1 as SGHVS and CDR2 as FQNEAQ. The ends were cut back, 0 bases at V and 1 base at J, with 3 bases in the middle. This CDR3 has 13 amino acids. The CDR3 region is CASSLARNTEAFF. CDR3 DNA sequence: TGTGCCAGCAGCTTAGCCCGGAACACTGAAGCTTTCTTT.

As concerns this clone: Compared with germline, one end of the junction differs, possibly owing to a read error. The V gene is TRBV30, the J gene TRBJ1-3; maybe TRBD1 (6 bases). This CDR3 has 13 amino acids. Germline values: CDR1 GTSNPN, CDR2 SVGIG (reference sequence). CDR3 bases: TGTGCCTGGACGGGGGGGCTTGGAAACATCATATATTTT. It specifies CAWTGGLGNIIYF.

The chain combines TRBV14 with TRBJ1-3; D ambiguous. The ends were cut back, 1 base at V and 1 base at J, with 14 bases in the middle. The CDR3 is made up of 17 amino acids. Germline V gene data show CDR1 as SGHDN and CDR2 as FVKESK. DNA of the CDR3: TGTGCCAGCAGCCAAGGTTCATTCAGCGAATCTGGAAACACCATATATTTT. Protein: CASSQGSFSESGNTIYF.

The genes are TRBV5-1 and TRBJ2-1, with D possibly being TRBD1 (5 bases). CDR3 size: 15 residues. In germline, CDR1 is SGHRS, CDR2 YFSETQ. V lost 4 bases and J 2 bases, leaving 13 bases between the germline ends. CDR3 sequence: CASSRAGSPYNEQFF. The CDR3 coding sequence is TGCGCCAGCAGCAGGGCAGGGTCCCCCTACAATGAGCAGTTCTTC.

This chain joins TRBV5-1 and TRBJ2-7, with 7 positions matching TRBD1. Unmatched junction bases numbered 10, after V lost 4 bases and J lost 6 bases. The CDR3 sequence is 14 residues long. Germline V gene data show CDR1 as SGHRS and CDR2 as YFSETQ. CDR3 sequence (DNA): TGCGCCAGCAGCCCGAAGACAGGGTCGGGCGAGCAGTACTTC. Translated: CASSPKTGSGEQYF.

The chain carries TRBV5-1 and TRBJ2-5; 7 bases align to TRBD1. The V gene's germline CDR1 is SGHRS and CDR2 YFSETQ. The CDR3 extends over 16 amino acids. With V trimmed by 3 bases and J by 0 bases, 8 bases remained unmatched. The CDR3 bases are TGCGCCAGCAGCTCGGAGGCAGGGGGAAACCAAGAGACCCAGTACTTC. As protein: CASSSEAGGNQETQYF.

This clone was detected only once. The chain is built from TRBV7-2 and TRBJ2-3; D call uncertain. V lost 5 bases to trimming and J lost 4 bases, with 13 bases between them. The CDR3 spans 14 residues. Germline V gene lookup returns CDR1 SGHTA and CDR2 FQGNSA. CDR3 coding DNA: TGTGCCAGCAGCCCCTGGCCCTCCGCAGATACGCAGTATTTT. Translation: CASSPWPSADTQYF.

The chain couples TRBV5-1 to TRBJ2-1; 9 bases match TRBD2. V was pared by 4 bases and J by 1 base, with 3 bases of the junction left unmatched. The CDR3 runs to 15 residues. CDR1 and CDR2 from the germline V gene are SGHRS and YFSETQ. This CDR3 reads CASSVSGSSYNEQFF. The CDR3 DNA reads TGCGCCAGCAGCGTTAGCGGGAGTTCCTACAATGAGCAGTTCTTC.

This clone appeared once. This chain's CDR3 is CASSPNPGGYGYTF. CDR3 coding DNA: TGTGCCAGCAGTCCGAATCCAGGGGGCTATGGCTACACCTTC. This sequence joins TRBV2 and TRBJ1-2; 7 bases are shared with TRBD1. V shed 5 bases, J shed 4 bases, and the junction held 7 bases outside the gene matches. The CDR3 sequence is 14 residues long. CDR1 is SNHLY, CDR2 FYNNEI, per germline.

V and J are TRBV12-5 and TRBJ2-1; 12 positions agree with TRBD1. The CDR3 contains 13 residues. The germline V gene has CDR1 LGHNT and CDR2 FRNRAP. J gave up 10 bases and V 5 bases, and 3 bases lay outside the gene matches. The CDR3 DNA sequence: TGTGCTAGTGGTGGGACAGGGGGCTCGGAGCAGTTCTTC. Translating it yields CASGGTGGSEQFF. Drawing the rest from reference TRBV12-5 and TRBJ2-1, the complete variable domain is DARVTQTPRHKVTEMGQEVTMRCQPILGHNTVFWYRQTMMQGLELLAYFRNRAPLDDSGMPKDRFSAEMPDATLATLKIQPSEPRDSAVYFCASGGTGGSEQFFGPGTRLTVL.

CDR3 protein: CASSVAGYGTGELFF. In DNA, the CDR3 is TGTGCCAGTAGTGTGGCGGGCTATGGCACCGGGGAGCTGTTTTTT. This chain uses TRBV19 with TRBJ2-2, with D perhaps TRBD2 (5 bases). CDR1 is LNHDA and CDR2 is SQIVND in the germline V gene (reference sequence). Trimming stripped 5 bases from V and 4 bases from J, with 14 bases between. The CDR3 length is 15 residues.

The chain has TRBV4-1 and TRBJ2-7; 14 bases align to TRBD2. The CDR3 spans 18 residues. V lost 1 base, J lost 6 bases, and 11 bases stayed unmatched. CDR1 and CDR2 (germline): MGHRA, YSYEKL. The CDR3 DNA reads as TGCGCCAGCAGCCAAGGTGGACTAGCGGGAGGAGGGTTGAGCGAGCAGTACTTC. It encodes CASSQGGLAGGGLSEQYF.

The V gene is TRBV2, the J gene TRBJ1-1; 8 nucleotides align to TRBD1. The ends lost 5 bases at V and 6 bases at J; junction bases unmatched: 8. This CDR3 has 14 amino acids. Germline V CDR1 and CDR2: SNHLY, FYNNEI. CDR3 loop: CASSYDRGGSEAFF. Written as DNA, the CDR3 is TGTGCCAGCAGTTATGACAGGGGCGGGTCTGAAGCTTTCTTT. The full variable domain, its missing parts supplied by reference TRBV2 and TRBJ1-1, is EPEVTQTPSHQVTQMGQEVILRCVPISNHLYFYWYRQILGQKVEFLVSFYNNEISEKSEIFDDQFSVERPDGSNFTLKIRSTKLEDSAMYFCASSYDRGGSEAFFGQGTRLTVV.

The chain combines TRBV28 with TRBJ1-5; 7 bases map to TRBD1. The germline V gene encodes CDR1 MDHEN and CDR2 SYDVKM. The CDR3 sequence is 13 residues long. With V trimmed by 4 bases and J by 4 bases, 1 base remained unmatched. This CDR3 is CASSWDRNQPQHF. The CDR3 DNA reads as TGTGCCAGCAGTTGGGACAGAAATCAGCCCCAGCATTTT.

This sequence joins TRBV7-9 and TRBJ1-2; TRBD1 aligns across 7 bases. The junction had 8 bases not matched to a gene; V was cut back by 3 bases and J by 7 bases. Germline values: CDR1 SEHNR, CDR2 FQNEAQ (reference sequence). The CDR3 has 14 amino acids. DNA of the CDR3: TGTGCCAGCAGCTTTGATATAGAGGGGGCTGGCTACACCTTC. This translates into CASSFDIEGAGYTF.